This T cell receptor beta chain was profiled in a study of Ad26.COV2.S vaccination and SARS-CoV-2 variants. Noted treatment: about 20 received Ad26.COV2.S at low or high dose, single or two shots; roughly 5 received placebo; per-sample allocation not given. All samples were drawn on day 63, counting from the first vaccine or placebo injection. Germline V gene lookup returns CDR1 SGHTS and CDR2 YDEGEE. CDR3 length: 15 residues. Deletions cut 0 bases from V and 1 base from J, with 8 bases between. As for this clone: No antigen is known for it.

Overall study findings and caveats: Substantial response breadth was reportedly seen for spike-specific CD8+ and CD4+ T cells after vaccination. Vaccine and placebo groups showed comparable non-spike TCR breadth.

Generated by immunoSEQ multiplex PCR, the TCRdb table keeps only in-frame clones and is missing some. The sample lists some 500,000 clones, about 91% seen once, with over 2% in the top ten. The V and J genes are TRBV5-8 and TRBJ1-5; D is possibly TRBD1 (5 bases). This clonotype was obtained from a person aged 18-65 years who received the Ad26.COV2.S COVID-19 vaccine or a placebo. The source was peripheral blood, collected in a trial of Ad26.COV2.S vaccine versus placebo. The CDR3 here is CASSLGAGSNQPQHF. The CDR3 coding sequence is TGTGCCAGCAGCTTGGGAGCAGGGAGCAATCAGCCCCAGCATTTT.